This T cell receptor (beta chain) stems from a study of long-term antiretroviral therapy in people with HIV. immunoSEQ v3.0 was run at survey level. The method was immunoSEQ multiplex PCR; TCRdb's version includes in-frame clones alone and lacks a portion of them. The table includes 15,000 to 20,000 clones, around 74% detected once. V lost 1 base and J 6 bases, leaving 12 bases between the germline ends. The V gene's germline CDR1 is SEHNR and CDR2 FQNEAQ (reference sequence). The CDR3 has 15 amino acids. Findings and limits, study-wide: HIV repertoires spanned narrower CDR3 length ranges than controls. Blood dates from the mid-2000s to the late 2010s, possibly under older ART regimens.

Participants with HIV, all of them, were treated in the United States. Notes on this clone: The antigen is unknown.

This receptor was identified in a man aged 30 to 45 with HIV. The rearrangement links TRBV7-9 to TRBJ1-4, with D possibly matching TRBD1 (5 bases). The sample here was unsorted PBMCs, taken at the start of antiretroviral therapy. The CDR3 protein is CASSLEGEQDEKLFF. CDR3 DNA sequence: TGTGCCAGCAGCTTAGAAGGGGAGCAAGATGAAAAACTGTTTTTT.